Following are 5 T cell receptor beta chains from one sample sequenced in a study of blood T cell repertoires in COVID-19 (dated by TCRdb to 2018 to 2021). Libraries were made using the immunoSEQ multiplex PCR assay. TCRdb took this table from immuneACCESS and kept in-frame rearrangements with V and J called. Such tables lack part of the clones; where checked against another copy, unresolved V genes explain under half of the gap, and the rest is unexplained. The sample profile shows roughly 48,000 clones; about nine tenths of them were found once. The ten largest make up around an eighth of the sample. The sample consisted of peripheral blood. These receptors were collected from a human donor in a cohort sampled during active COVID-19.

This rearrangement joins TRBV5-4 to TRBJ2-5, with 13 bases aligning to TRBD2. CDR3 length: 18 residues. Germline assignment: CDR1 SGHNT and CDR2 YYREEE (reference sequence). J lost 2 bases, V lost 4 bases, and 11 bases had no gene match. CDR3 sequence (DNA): TGTGCCAGCAGCCGACCGGGACTAGCGGGGACAATACAAGAGACCCAGTACTTC. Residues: CASSRPGLAGTIQETQYF.

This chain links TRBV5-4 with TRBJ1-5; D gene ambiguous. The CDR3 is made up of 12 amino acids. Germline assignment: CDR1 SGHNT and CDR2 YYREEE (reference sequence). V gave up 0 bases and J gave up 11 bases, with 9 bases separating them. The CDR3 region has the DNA TGTGCCAGCAGCTTGGACAGCACGGCCCAGCATTTT. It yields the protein CASSLDSTAQHF.

The CDR3 nucleotides are TGTGCCAGCAGGGAAAACAGCCAAGAGACCCAGTACTTC. Protein: CASRENSQETQYF. The V and J genes are TRBV2 and TRBJ2-5, with D unresolved. Deletions cut 6 bases from V and 1 base from J, with 9 bases between. In germline, CDR1 is SNHLY, CDR2 FYNNEI. The CDR3 is made up of 13 amino acids.

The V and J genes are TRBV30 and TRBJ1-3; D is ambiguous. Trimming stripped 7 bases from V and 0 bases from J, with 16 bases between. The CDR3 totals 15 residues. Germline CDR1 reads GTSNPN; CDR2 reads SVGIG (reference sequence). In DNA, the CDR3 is TGTGCCTCGTATCCAACAGTAACCTCTGGAAACACCATATATTTT. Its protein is CASYPTVTSGNTIYF.

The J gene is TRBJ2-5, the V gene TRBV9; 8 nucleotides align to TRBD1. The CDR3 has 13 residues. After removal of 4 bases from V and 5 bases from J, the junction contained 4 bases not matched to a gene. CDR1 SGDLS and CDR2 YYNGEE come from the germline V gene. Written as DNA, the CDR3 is TGTGCCAGCAGCACGACAGGGGCGGAGACCCAGTACTTC. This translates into CASSTTGAETQYF. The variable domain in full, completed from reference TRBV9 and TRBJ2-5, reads DSGVTQTPKHLITATGQRVTLRCSPRSGDLSVYWYQQSLDQGLQFLIQYYNGEERAKGNILERFSAQQFPDLHSELNLSSLELGDSALYFCASSTTGAETQYFGPGTRLLVL.